The 10 T cell receptor beta chains given below trace back to one sample, sequenced in a study of technical replicates of blood from a handful of donors. Measured with immunoSEQ multiplex PCR; TCRdb has only the in-frame clones, and not every one. The table has 55,000 to 80,000 clones, approximately 96% seen once. Material for sequencing was T cells isolated from PBMCs. The receptors were sampled from a human donor in good health.

This chain connects TRBV27 to TRBJ1-5; D may be TRBD1 (6 bases). CDR1 is MNHEY and CDR2 is SMNVEV in the germline V gene (reference sequence). This CDR3 is built from 13 residues. Deletions cut 2 bases from V and 8 bases from J, with 10 bases between. Here the CDR3 DNA reads TGTGCCAGCAGTTTAACAGGGTCCGAGCCCCAGCATTTT. This sequence encodes CASSLTGSEPQHF.

J is TRBJ2-2 and V is TRBV7-2; no firm D call. CDR1 is SGHTA, CDR2 FQGNSA, per germline. Trimming stripped 1 base from V and 0 bases from J, with 6 bases between. CDR3 size: 15 residues. The CDR3 region is CASSLGVANTGELFF. The CDR3 DNA follows: TGTGCCAGCAGCTTAGGCGTCGCGAACACCGGGGAGCTGTTTTTT. Combining the CDR3 with reference TRBV7-2 and TRBJ2-2 gives the whole variable domain GAGVSQSPSNKVTEKGKDVELRCDPISGHTALYWYRQSLGQGLEFLIYFQGNSAPDKSGLPSDRFSAERTGGSVSTLTIQRTQQEDSAVYLCASSLGVANTGELFFGEGSRLTVL.

This rearrangement joins TRBV5-6 to TRBJ1-6; D not resolved. V gave up 2 bases and J gave up 1 base, with 19 bases separating them. From germline, CDR1 is SGHDT and CDR2 YYEEEE. This CDR3 contains 19 residues. The CDR3 coding sequence is TGTGCCAGCAGCTTAAGGGAGAAAGCCGGGAAATCCTATAATTCACCCCTCCACTTT. Protein sequence: CASSLREKAGKSYNSPLHF.

The chain links TRBV11-2 to TRBJ2-7; possible D gene TRBD1, 5 bases. CDR3 length equals 13 residues. The V end was cut by 1 base, the J end by 1 base, with 5 bases between. In germline, CDR1 is SGHAT, CDR2 FQNNGV. The CDR3 region is CASSLGQSYEQYF. CDR3 sequence (DNA): TGTGCCAGCAGCTTAGGACAGTCCTACGAGCAGTACTTC.

The chain carries TRBV7-9 and TRBJ2-2, with a possible D match to TRBD2 (5 bases). The CDR3 runs 11 residues. Trimming cost V 6 bases and J 9 bases, with 8 bases left between them. Looked up from germline, CDR1 is SEHNR and CDR2 is FQNEAQ (reference sequence). The CDR3 bases are TGTGCCAGCAGGAGGGCTCGGGAGCTGTTTTTT. This gives the protein CASRRARELFF.

The V gene is TRBV11-3, the J gene TRBJ1-1; maybe TRBD1 (6 bases). V lost 1 base and J lost 7, with 13 bases in between. Germline CDR1 SGHNT, CDR2 YENEEA. The CDR3 contains 14 residues. Written as DNA, the CDR3 is TGTGCCAGCAGCTTAGGGCCCTCACAGGGTGAAGCTTTCTTT. Protein sequence: CASSLGPSQGEAFF.

The chain carries TRBV28 and TRBJ2-7, with D unclear. The ends were cut back, 1 base at V and 4 bases at J, with 5 bases in the middle. Per germline, CDR1 MDHEN and CDR2 SYDVKM. This CDR3 comprises 12 residues. CDR3 nucleotide sequence: TGTGCCAGCAGTTTATCAGATTACGAGCAGTACTTC. Translating it yields CASSLSDYEQYF.

The V call is TRBV2, the J call TRBJ2-3; TRBD2 matches 9 bases. The germline CDR1 and CDR2 sequences are SNHLY and FYNNEI. There are 15 residues in the CDR3. J gave up 4 bases and V 8 bases, and 10 bases lay outside the gene matches. CDR3: CASGGRRGGADTQYF. DNA for the CDR3: TGTGCCAGCGGGGGACGGCGGGGGGGAGCAGATACGCAGTATTTT.

This chain links TRBV4-1 with TRBJ2-7; 11 bases match TRBD2. The V gene's germline CDR1 is MGHRA and CDR2 YSYEKL. V dropped 5 bases and J dropped 6; count of bases not matched to a gene: 18. This CDR3 comprises 18 residues. CDR3 nucleotides: TGCGCCAGCAGCACTCTCACCGTTACTAGCGGGAGAAGGGTCGAGCAGTACTTC. Translated: CASSTLTVTSGRRVEQYF.

The chain employs TRBV5-1 and TRBJ2-5, with 8 bases identical to TRBD1. Germline values: CDR1 SGHRS, CDR2 YFSETQ. V lost 4 bases, J lost 5 bases, and 7 bases stayed unmatched. This CDR3 spans 14 amino acids. The CDR3 sequence is CASSPRTGTETQYF. As DNA, the CDR3 is TGCGCCAGCAGCCCGAGGACAGGGACGGAGACCCAGTACTTC.